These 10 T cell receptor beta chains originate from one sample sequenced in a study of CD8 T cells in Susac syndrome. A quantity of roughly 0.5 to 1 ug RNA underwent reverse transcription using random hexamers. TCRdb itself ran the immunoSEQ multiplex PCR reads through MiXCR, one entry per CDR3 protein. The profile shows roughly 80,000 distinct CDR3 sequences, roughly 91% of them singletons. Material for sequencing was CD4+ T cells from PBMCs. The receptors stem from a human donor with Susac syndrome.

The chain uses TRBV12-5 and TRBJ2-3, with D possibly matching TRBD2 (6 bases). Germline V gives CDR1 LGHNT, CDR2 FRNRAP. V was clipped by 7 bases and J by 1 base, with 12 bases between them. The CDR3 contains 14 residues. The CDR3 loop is CASAIPGGTDTQYF. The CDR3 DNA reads TGTGCTAGTGCCATCCCGGGGGGCACAGATACGCAGTATTTT.

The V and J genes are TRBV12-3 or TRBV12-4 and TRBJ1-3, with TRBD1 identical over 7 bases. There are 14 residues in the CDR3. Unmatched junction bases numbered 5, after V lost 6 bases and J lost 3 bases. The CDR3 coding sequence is TGTGCCAGCAGCCCACAGGGGCTTGGAAACACCATATATTTT. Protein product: CASSPQGLGNTIYF.

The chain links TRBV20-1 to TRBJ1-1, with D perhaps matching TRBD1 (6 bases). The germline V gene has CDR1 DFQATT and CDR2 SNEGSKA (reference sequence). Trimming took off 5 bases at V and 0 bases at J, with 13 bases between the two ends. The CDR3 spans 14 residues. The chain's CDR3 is CSASTGHMNTEAFF. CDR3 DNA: TGCAGTGCTTCGACAGGCCACATGAACACTGAAGCTTTCTTT.

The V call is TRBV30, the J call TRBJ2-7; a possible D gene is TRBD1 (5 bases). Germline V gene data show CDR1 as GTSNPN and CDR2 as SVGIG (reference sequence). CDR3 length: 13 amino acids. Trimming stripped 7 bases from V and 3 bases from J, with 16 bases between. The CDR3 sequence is CAFSPDSFYEQYF. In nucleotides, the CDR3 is TGTGCCTTCTCCCCCGACAGTTTCTACGAGCAGTACTTC.

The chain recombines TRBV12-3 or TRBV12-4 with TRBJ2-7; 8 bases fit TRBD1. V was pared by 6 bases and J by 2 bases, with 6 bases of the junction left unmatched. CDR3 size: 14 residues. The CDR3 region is CASRRTGGPYEQYF. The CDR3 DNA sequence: TGTGCCAGCAGGCGTACAGGGGGGCCCTACGAGCAGTACTTC.

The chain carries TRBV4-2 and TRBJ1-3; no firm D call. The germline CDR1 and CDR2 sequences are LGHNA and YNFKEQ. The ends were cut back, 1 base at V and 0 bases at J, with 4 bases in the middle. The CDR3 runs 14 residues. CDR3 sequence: CASSQGLSGNTIYF. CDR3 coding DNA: TGTGCCAGCAGCCAAGGTCTCTCTGGAAACACCATATATTTT.

Here the CDR3 reads CATKYRTSPSGTDTQYF. The CDR3 bases are TGTGCCACCAAATATCGGACTAGCCCAAGCGGGACAGATACGCAGTATTTT. The rearrangement joins TRBV28 to TRBJ2-3; 8 bases are shared with TRBD2. This CDR3 is 17 amino acids long. V shed 10 bases, J shed 3 bases, and the junction held 18 bases outside the gene matches. Germline V gene data show CDR1 as MDHEN and CDR2 as SYDVKM.

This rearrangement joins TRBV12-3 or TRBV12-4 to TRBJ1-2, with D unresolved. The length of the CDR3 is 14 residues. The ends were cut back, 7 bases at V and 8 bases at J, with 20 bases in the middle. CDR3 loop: CASNPGLWWEGYTF. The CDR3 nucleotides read TGTGCCAGCAACCCTGGGTTGTGGTGGGAGGGCTACACCTTC.

The CDR3 loop reads CASSSPGGDIQYF. As DNA, the CDR3 is TGTGCCAGCAGCTCCCCGGGAGGGGACATTCAGTACTTC. The chain links TRBV5-4 to TRBJ2-4, with 8 nucleotides matching TRBD2. There are 13 residues in the CDR3. Trimming cost V 3 bases and J 8 bases; bases outside gene matches: 4. Germline V CDR1 and CDR2: SGHNT, YYREEE (reference sequence).

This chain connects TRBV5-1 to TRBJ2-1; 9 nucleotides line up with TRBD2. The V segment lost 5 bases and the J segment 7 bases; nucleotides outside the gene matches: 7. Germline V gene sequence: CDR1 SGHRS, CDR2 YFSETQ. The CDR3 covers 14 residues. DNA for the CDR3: TGCGCCAGCAGGTTAGCGGGAGCAGAGAATGAGCAGTTCTTC. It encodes CASRLAGAENEQFF.